The 2 T cell receptor beta chains reported below all come from one sample, sequenced in a study of tumor and adjacent non-tumor tissue in lung cancer. No cell sorting was done before RNA was extracted from the tissue. Three rounds of nested PCR, following a modified ARM-PCR protocol, produced the TCRbeta library. TCRdb used MiXCR to reprocess the multiplex PCR reads, holding one entry per CDR3 protein. This table has more than 85,000 distinct CDR3 sequences, 84% appearing once. Material: lung tumor tissue. Receptors were obtained from a man in his 70s with non-small cell lung cancer.

By share, this clonotype ranks as medium-sized. V and J are TRBV11-3 and TRBJ2-7; D tentatively fits TRBD1 or TRBD2 (5 bases each). The ends were cut back, 3 bases at V and 7 bases at J, with 16 bases in the middle. This CDR3 spans 14 amino acids. From germline, CDR1 is SGHNT and CDR2 YENEEA. In nucleotides, the CDR3 is TGTGCCAGCAGCTTGGACGGGACGCTAGGAGAGCAGTACTTC. This codes for CASSLDGTLGEQYF. Supplemented by reference TRBV11-3 and TRBJ2-7, the full variable domain reads EAGVVQSPRYKIIEKKQPVAFWCNPISGHNTLYWYLQNLGQGPELLIRYENEEAVDDSQLPKDRFSAERLKGVDSTLKIQPAELGDSAVYLCASSLDGTLGEQYFGPGTRLTVT.

The chain joins TRBV5-4 to TRBJ2-7; 9 nucleotides align to TRBD2. Trimming at V came to 9 bases and at J to 1 base, leaving 11 bases not matched to a gene. The CDR3 has 15 amino acids. The germline gives CDR1 SGHNT, CDR2 YYREEE (reference sequence). The CDR3 loop reads CAINGAGGPSYEQYF. In nucleotides, the CDR3 is TGTGCCATCAACGGCGCGGGGGGGCCGTCCTACGAGCAGTACTTC. Full variable domain (missing parts from reference TRBV5-4 and TRBJ2-7): ETGVTQSPTHLIKTRGQQVTLRCSSQSGHNTVSWYQQALGQGPQFIFQYYREEENGRGNFPPRFSGLQFPNYSSELNVNALELDDSALYLCAINGAGGPSYEQYFGPGTRLTVT.